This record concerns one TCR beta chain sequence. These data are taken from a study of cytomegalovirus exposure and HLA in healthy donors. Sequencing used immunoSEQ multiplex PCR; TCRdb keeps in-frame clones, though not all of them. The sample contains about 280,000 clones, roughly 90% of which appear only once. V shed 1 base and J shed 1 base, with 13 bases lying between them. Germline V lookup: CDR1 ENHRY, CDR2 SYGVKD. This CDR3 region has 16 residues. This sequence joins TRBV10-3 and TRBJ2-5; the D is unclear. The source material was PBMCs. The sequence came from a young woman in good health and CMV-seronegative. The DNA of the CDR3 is TGTGCCATCAGTGAGTGGTCCCAGGCCGGCCAAGAGACCCAGTACTTC. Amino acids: CAISEWSQAGQETQYF.